Sequencing of this TCR beta chain was carried out in a study of T cell clonotyping in hematopoietic cell transplantation. Study context: Recipient samples before transplant were obtained post-cytoreduction. Study conclusions and caveats: Cells were unsorted, so CD4 and CD8 contributions were not separated.

Comments on this clone: Its antigen is not identified.

Specified time point: recipient sample about 28 days before transplant, after cytoreduction. V was trimmed by 6 bases and J by 1 base, leaving 6 bases between them. CDR1 and CDR2 (germline): SQVTM, ANQGSEA. CDR3 length: 11 residues. The protocol was immunoSEQ multiplex PCR, while the TCRdb copy is restricted to in-frame clones and leaves out a portion. The sample lists around 15,000 clones; around 93% were seen once. Here the sequenced sample was peripheral blood mononuclear cells, taken before stem cell transplant. The chain employs TRBV29-1 and TRBJ1-1; D is perhaps TRBD1 (5 bases). The sequence was collected from a man aged 18 to 30 with biphenotypic leukemia. Some clones in this sample may be carry-over from other donors' samples. The CDR3 DNA is TGCAGCGTGACAGCGAACACTGAAGCTTTCTTT. This encodes CSVTANTEAFF.